The present T cell receptor (beta chain) was sequenced within a study of beta chain features in type 1 diabetes (dated by TCRdb to 2017 to 2018). For the wider study: Mean age, gender distribution, total cell number and subset yield were not different between patients and healthy donors. A total of approximately 110,000,000 sorted cells were examined across all samples, and a strong correlation was observed between cell number per subset and RNA yield. Whereas all 28 donors provided naive and central memory subsets, regulatory and stem cell-like memory subsets were isolated from just 8 patients and about 8 healthy donors. The study compared the TCRB repertoires of sorted circulating CD4+ T cell subsets in recently diagnosed type 1 diabetes patients with those in matched healthy donors. Overall results and qualifications from the work: Because cDNA rather than genomic DNA was sequenced, highly expressing activated cells could have been over-represented, although no difference in activation and CD3 levels was found between groups. At VDJ recombination sites, type 1 diabetes patients had fewer insertions and more deleted nucleotides, which implies abnormalities in thymic rearrangement. Shorter templates might be favored by PCR, yet because patient and control samples were amplified and corrected together, any such skew would affect both groups equally. Naive, central memory and regulatory TCRB repertoires appeared more similar among patients than among healthy donors. In all four CD4+ subsets, TCRB CDR3 length was moderately but significantly shorter in type 1 diabetes patients. Only small numbers of individuals were included in the HLA sub-analyses, which left unresolved whether HLA type had any influence on TCRB rearrangement.

The entire amount of isolated RNA was reverse transcribed using the High Capacity cDNA Reverse Transcription Kit, so the sequenced TCRB transcripts were expressed ones. For stem cell-like memory T cell samples, survey-depth immunoSEQ sequencing was used, averaging approximately 1 million total reads per sample. Sorted cells were lysed in RLT buffer and RNA was extracted with DNase-treated RNeasy Micro or Mini kits, depending on cell number. Each cell subset was processed on its own to prevent cross-contamination, while patient and healthy donor samples were processed together. Using the immunoSEQ multiplex PCR, TCRB sequences were amplified from cDNA into 87-bp fragments spanning the CDR3 region. Sequencing of the amplicons was performed on the Illumina HiSeq platform. From the authors' description of their analysis: Synthetic template baselines were used to correct PCR bias computationally, reads within Hamming distance 2 were collapsed, and singletons that could not be merged were discarded. Reads were aligned against IMGT so that V, D and J genes, CDR3 length and insertions or deletions at six rearrangement sites could be assigned. Within each subset, clonotype counts were normalized to the number of sorted cells before true diversity and Gini coefficients were calculated with the tcR R package. The overlap coefficient, calculated on TCRB nucleotide sequences, was used to measure repertoire sharing. Held by TCRdb, this immuneACCESS table contains in-frame sequences only and omits some clones. Under half of the omission traces to an unresolved V gene where checked; the cause of the rest is unknown. That table gives V, J and clone size, and the DNA gave D and trimming. In this sample the table shows approximately 24,000 clones, roughly 53% of which occur a single time. Clones ranked in the top ten supply 0.3% of the sample.

Each donor gave one peripheral blood draw, roughly 0.12 L on average, collected into heparinised tubes. Using a panel that included CD45RO, CCR7, CD25, CD127, CD95 and CD27, naive, central memory, regulatory and stem cell-like memory CD4+ T cells were sorted on a BD FACSAria II. Every sorted population had a purity above 95%. Right away, PBMCs were isolated by Lymphoprep density gradient centrifugation and were stained directly, with no culture step. So that batch effects would be minimized, each experiment stained and sorted samples in pairs, pairing one healthy donor with one patient. Only a few counts were recorded for this clone. Its antigen remains undetermined. Base qualities were left out, and no much larger clone turns up one base away. The CDR3 contains 16 residues, cysteine and phenylalanine counted. The kept DNA is CDR3 alone, 48 bases in frame from the first base. V has 0 bases trimmed and J has 2 bases trimmed; junction bases matching no gene number 1. CDR1 and CDR2 are read off the germline V gene as SGDLS and YYNGEE.

The source material was stem cell memory CD4+ T cells from blood. The label giving this sample's cell subset or site can be read as: stem cell-like memory CD4+ T cells. The source is a man aged 25 to 40 with type 1 diabetes. In this chain, TRBV9 is recombined with TRBJ2-5; 13 central bases correspond to TRBD2. The CDR3 region has the sequence CASSVVGLAGQETQYF. The DNA sequence follows: TGTGCCAGCAGCGTAGTGGGACTAGCGGGACAAGAGACCCAGTACTTC.